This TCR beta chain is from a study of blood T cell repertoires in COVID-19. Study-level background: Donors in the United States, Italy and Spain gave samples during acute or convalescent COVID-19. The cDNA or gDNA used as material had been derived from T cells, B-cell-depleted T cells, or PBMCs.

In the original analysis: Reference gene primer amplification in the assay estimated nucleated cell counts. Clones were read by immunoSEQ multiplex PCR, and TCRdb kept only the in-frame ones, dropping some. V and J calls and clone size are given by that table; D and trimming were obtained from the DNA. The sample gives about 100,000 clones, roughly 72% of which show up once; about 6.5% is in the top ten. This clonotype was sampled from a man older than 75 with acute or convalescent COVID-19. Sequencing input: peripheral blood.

CDR3 protein: CASSQEGTPGGEQFF. The CDR3 DNA follows: TGCGCCAGCAGCCAAGAGGGGACTCCTGGAGGTGAGCAGTTCTTC. This chain links TRBV4-3 with TRBJ2-1, with D perhaps TRBD2 (6 bases). This CDR3 has 15 amino acids. Trimming took off 0 bases at V and 9 bases at J, with 15 bases between the two ends. Germline values: CDR1 LGHNA, CDR2 YSLEER.